Each of the 28 T cell receptor beta chains below was sequenced from the same sample in a study of vaccination effects on CD4 cells after COVID-19. The antigens these receptors bind are not known. The table came from immunoSEQ multiplex PCR; TCRdb's copy has only in-frame clones and leaves some out. In the table there are about 73,000 clones, roughly 74% of which are singletons. Antigen-specific CD4+ T cells were expanded with viral peptide pools in the ViraFEST assay before sequencing. Subsequent to a culture period of 10 to 11 days, CD4+ T cells were isolated. The vaccine recipients had no prior SARS-CoV-2 infection, with negative nucleocapsid antibodies. This material consisted of CD4+ T cells from PBMCs cultured with HCoV-NL63 spike peptides, taken before COVID-19 vaccination. These TCRs come from a human donor who received a COVID-19 vaccine.

The genes are TRBV28 and TRBJ1-5, with D tentatively TRBD1 (5 bases). Germline assignment: CDR1 MDHEN and CDR2 SYDVKM. Trimming took off 7 bases at V and 7 bases at J, with 14 bases between the two ends. The CDR3 runs to 13 residues. The CDR3 protein is CASNPLREQPQHF. Here the CDR3 DNA reads TGTGCCAGCAATCCACTCAGGGAGCAGCCCCAGCATTTT. Combining the CDR3 with reference TRBV28 and TRBJ1-5 gives the whole variable domain DVKVTQSSRYLVKRTGEKVFLECVQDMDHENMFWYRQDPGLGLRLIYFSYDVKMKEKGDIPEGYSVSREKKERFSLILESASTNQTSMYLCASNPLREQPQHFGDGTRLSIL.

The chain couples TRBV9 to TRBJ1-4; 7 bases are shared with TRBD1. Unmatched junction bases numbered 7, after V lost 4 bases and J lost 4 bases. This CDR3 region has 15 residues. Looked up from germline, CDR1 is SGDLS and CDR2 is YYNGEE. For the CDR3, the DNA is TGTGCCAGCAGCATCAGGGGGGGCGATAATGAAAAACTGTTTTTT. Protein sequence: CASSIRGGDNEKLFF.

This CDR3 is CASSFLSTANTEAFF. CDR3 nucleotide sequence: TGTGCCAGCAGTTTTCTCTCGACGGCGAACACTGAAGCTTTCTTT. This chain connects TRBV27 to TRBJ1-1; no definite D call. CDR1 and CDR2 from the germline V gene are MNHEY and SMNVEV (reference sequence). The CDR3 totals 15 residues. V shed 3 bases and J shed 1 base, with 12 bases lying between them.

J is TRBJ2-7 and V is TRBV10-3; a weak D match, TRBD2 (6 bases). Per the germline V gene, CDR1 is ENHRY and CDR2 is SYGVKD. V gave up 3 bases and J gave up 8 bases, with 11 bases separating them. This CDR3 region has 12 residues. CDR3 residues: CAISESGRQQYV. The CDR3 region has the DNA TGTGCCATCAGTGAATCTGGGAGGCAGCAGTACGTC.

This clone was picked up one time. The J gene is TRBJ2-7, the V gene TRBV5-1; 9 bases map to TRBD2. The germline V gene has CDR1 SGHRS and CDR2 YFSETQ. This CDR3 is built from 14 residues. Trimming at V came to 4 bases and at J to 7 bases, leaving 9 bases not matched to a gene. The chain's CDR3 is CASSPRDAGGEQYV. CDR3 nucleotide sequence: TGCGCCAGCAGCCCCAGGGATGCGGGGGGGGAGCAGTACGTC.

V and J are TRBV10-1 and TRBJ2-5; TRBD2 is a possible D gene (6 bases). Trimming stripped 3 bases from V and 7 bases from J, with 12 bases between. The germline CDR1 and CDR2 sequences are WNHNN and SYGVQD (reference sequence). The CDR3 is made up of 13 amino acids. CDR3 in DNA: TGCGCCAGCAGTGAAATGAGGGGAGGGACCCAGTACTTC. The encoded protein is CASSEMRGGTQYF.

The genes are TRBV5-1 and TRBJ1-3, with 7 bases lining up with TRBD1. The V gene's germline CDR1 is SGHRS and CDR2 YFSETQ. The V gene end was trimmed by 3 bases and the J gene end by 7 bases; junction bases not matched to a gene: 7. This CDR3 contains 14 residues. The CDR3 DNA sequence: TGCGCCAGCAGCTCAGCAGGGGGAAGGAACACCATATATTTT. Amino acid sequence: CASSSAGGRNTIYF.

This sequence joins TRBV9 and TRBJ2-2, with TRBD1 identical over 11 bases. The CDR3 totals 15 residues. Trimming removed 4 bases from V and 5 bases from J; junction bases left unmatched: 4. CDR1 is SGDLS, CDR2 YYNGEE, per germline. The CDR3 region is CASSPRDRGTGELFF. In DNA form, the CDR3 reads TGTGCCAGCAGCCCGCGGGACAGGGGGACCGGGGAGCTGTTTTTT.

The V call is TRBV5-1, the J call TRBJ2-3, with unresolved D. CDR3 length: 15 residues. Germline V CDR1 and CDR2: SGHRS, YFSETQ. Trimming pared 1 base from V and 1 base from J, leaving 10 bases between. The CDR3 nucleotides read TGCGCCAGCAGCTTGCGAGGTCCTGGCACAGATACGCAGTATTTT. Translating it yields CASSLRGPGTDTQYF.

This chain joins TRBV28 and TRBJ1-1; D is ambiguous. The germline V gene has CDR1 MDHEN and CDR2 SYDVKM. The V end lost 1 base, the J end lost 11 bases, and 17 bases lay between the germline ends. The CDR3 spans 14 residues. The CDR3 is CASSLSQLDVEAFF. The CDR3 region has the DNA TGTGCCAGCAGTTTATCCCAGTTAGATGTGGAGGCTTTCTTT.

The J gene is TRBJ2-1, the V gene TRBV5-1; 7 nucleotides agree with TRBD1. After removal of 5 bases from V and 4 bases from J, the junction contained 9 bases not matched to a gene. Germline V gene lookup returns CDR1 SGHRS and CDR2 YFSETQ. This CDR3 has 15 amino acids. CDR3 sequence (DNA): TGCGCCAGCAGACCCGGGACAGCAGATTACAATGAGCAGTTCTTC. Its translation is CASRPGTADYNEQFF.

CDR3 nucleotide sequence: TGTGCCAGCAGCAAGGGGACGGCGGGAATACGGTCGGAGCAGTACGTC. This codes for CASSKGTAGIRSEQYV. V and J are TRBV7-9 and TRBJ2-7, with D perhaps matching TRBD2 (6 bases). Looked up from germline, CDR1 is SEHNR and CDR2 is FQNEAQ (reference sequence). Trimming cost V 5 bases and J 7 bases, with 24 bases left between them. The CDR3 totals 16 residues.

This clone has only one observation. This sequence joins TRBV7-2 and TRBJ1-1, with no clear D. The CDR3 is 14 residues long. The V gene lost 1 base and the J gene lost 1 base, with 7 bases spanning the gap. Germline CDR1 SGHTA, CDR2 FQGNSA. The CDR3 here is CASSLDRANTEAFF. Written as DNA, the CDR3 is TGTGCCAGCAGCTTAGATCGTGCGAACACTGAAGCTTTCTTT. Drawing the rest from reference TRBV7-2 and TRBJ1-1, the complete variable domain is GAGVSQSPSNKVTEKGKDVELRCDPISGHTALYWYRQSLGQGLEFLIYFQGNSAPDKSGLPSDRFSAERTGGSVSTLTIQRTQQEDSAVYLCASSLDRANTEAFFGQGTRLTVV.

This clone was detected once. This rearrangement joins TRBV10-2 to TRBJ1-2; unclear D gene. The germline CDR1 and CDR2 sequences are WSHSY and SAAADI. Trimming removed 3 bases at V and 8 bases at J, with 13 bases between. CDR3 size: 13 residues. The CDR3 bases are TGCGCCAGCAGTGACGCCGACACACTAGGCTACACCTTC. Its translation is CASSDADTLGYTF.

The chain is built from TRBV21-1 and TRBJ1-1. TRBV21-1 counts as a pseudogene. The CDR3 is made up of 11 amino acids. The CDR3 region is CASSGGALAFF. Here the CDR3 DNA reads TGTGCCAGCAGCGGAGGTGCCTTAGCTTTCTTT.

J is TRBJ2-7 and V is TRBV30; D is unclear. CDR1 is GTSNPN, CDR2 SVGIG, per germline (reference sequence). V dropped 0 bases and J dropped 5 bases, with 11 bases sitting between them. CDR3 length equals 13 residues. The CDR3 bases are TGTGCCTGGAGTGTAGATATAGGGAACGAGCAGTACGTC. Amino acids: CAWSVDIGNEQYV.

This chain connects TRBV9 to TRBJ1-1, with D perhaps TRBD1 (5 bases). The germline gives CDR1 SGDLS, CDR2 YYNGEE. This CDR3 spans 14 amino acids. V was clipped by 3 bases and J by 3 bases, with 12 bases between them. CDR3 sequence reads: CASSDSRGDTEAFF. Here the CDR3 DNA reads TGTGCCAGCAGCGATTCCCGGGGGGACACTGAAGCTTTCTTT.

The chain links TRBV10-2 to TRBJ2-5, with 8 bases identical to TRBD2. Trimming at V came to 6 bases and at J to 3 bases, leaving 3 bases not matched to a gene. Germline V gene data show CDR1 as WSHSY and CDR2 as SAAADI. The CDR3 runs 13 residues. This chain's CDR3 is CASRYSGEETQYF. The CDR3 nucleotides read TGCGCCAGCAGGTATAGCGGGGAAGAGACCCAGTACTTC.

There are a few counts of this clone. The gene calls are TRBV6-5 and TRBJ1-1, with a weak D call TRBD1 (5 bases). Deletions cut 4 bases from V and 0 bases from J, with 12 bases between. CDR3 size: 15 residues. Germline V gene sequence: CDR1 MNHEY, CDR2 SVGAGI. The CDR3 here is CASSFSTAMNTEAFF. The CDR3, as DNA: TGTGCCAGCAGTTTTTCGACAGCCATGAACACTGAAGCTTTCTTT.

The chain recombines TRBV20-1 with TRBJ2-3, with D perhaps matching TRBD1 (6 bases). Per germline, CDR1 DFQATT and CDR2 SNEGSKA (reference sequence). V was trimmed by 3 bases and J by 1 base, leaving 14 bases between them. The CDR3 consists of 15 residues. CDR3 nucleotide sequence: TGCAGTGCTAGTCCTCTGGACAGAGGCACAGATACGCAGTATTTT. Protein: CSASPLDRGTDTQYF.

The rearrangement links TRBV7-9 to TRBJ2-6; D unclear. V lost 0 bases and J 3 bases, leaving 0 bases between the germline ends. The CDR3 is 13 residues long. Germline V gene data show CDR1 as SEHNR and CDR2 as FQNEAQ (reference sequence). CDR3 amino acids: CASSLAGANVLTF. CDR3 nucleotides: TGTGCCAGCAGCTTAGCTGGGGCCAACGTCCTGACTTTC.

V gene TRBV18 combines with J gene TRBJ2-5; D may be TRBD1 (6 bases). CDR1 and CDR2 (germline): KGHSH, LQKENI. This CDR3 has 15 residues. Trimming removed 4 bases from V and 3 bases from J, with 15 bases in between. The CDR3: CASSLQGKSEETQYF. CDR3 in DNA: TGTGCCAGCTCACTCCAGGGGAAGTCAGAAGAGACCCAGTACTTC. The whole variable domain, filled in from reference TRBV18 and TRBJ2-5, reads NAGVMQNPRHLVRRRGQEARLRCSPMKGHSHVYWYRQLPEEGLKFMVYLQKENIIDESGMPKERFSAEFPKEGPSILRIQQVVRGDSAAYFCASSLQGKSEETQYFGPGTRLLVL.

This chain uses TRBV19 with TRBJ2-3; a weak D match, TRBD1 (5 bases). This CDR3 spans 14 amino acids. CDR1 is LNHDA and CDR2 is SQIVND in the germline V gene (reference sequence). The V and J ends lost 7 bases and 2 bases respectively, with 13 bases between them. The CDR3 spells CASKGRTYTDTQYF. In nucleotides, the CDR3 is TGTGCCAGTAAGGGGCGGACCTACACAGATACGCAGTATTTT.

This clone has more than one count but fewer than ten. This sample includes further DNA sequences coding for the same CDR3. The V call is TRBV6-2 or TRBV6-3, the J call TRBJ2-3; tentatively, D is TRBD1 (6 bases). This CDR3 region has 12 residues. Germline V gives CDR1 MNHEY, CDR2 SVGEGT. V was pared by 2 bases and J by 6 bases, with 6 bases between. The CDR3 reads CASSYRGDTQYF. The CDR3, as DNA: TGTGCCAGCAGTTACAGGGGGGATACGCAGTATTTT.

The rearrangement joins TRBV28 to TRBJ2-7; TRBD1 agrees at 8 bases. The CDR3 consists of 12 residues. Germline V gene sequence: CDR1 MDHEN, CDR2 SYDVKM. V dropped 6 bases and J dropped 8; count of bases not matched to a gene: 6. The DNA for the CDR3 is TGTGCCAGCAGCGCCGGACAGGGCAAGCAGTACGTC. It codes for CASSAGQGKQYV.

The chain links TRBV4-1 to TRBJ2-2; D might be TRBD1 (5 bases). Trimming took 5 bases from V and 4 from J, leaving 17 bases between them. The CDR3 runs 16 residues. Germline V gene lookup returns CDR1 MGHRA and CDR2 YSYEKL. The CDR3 DNA follows: TGCGCCAGCAGCTCCCTGGGCAGGGCGACCACCGGGGAGCTGTTTTTT. Its translation: CASSSLGRATTGELFF.

The chain combines TRBV9 with TRBJ1-3; D not certain. This CDR3 is built from 16 residues. Germline V gene data show CDR1 as SGDLS and CDR2 as YYNGEE. Trimming removed 0 bases at V and 0 bases at J, with 10 bases between. CDR3 region: CASSVGSGNSGNTIYF. In DNA form, the CDR3 reads TGTGCCAGCAGCGTAGGGAGTGGGAACTCTGGAAACACCATATATTTT.

The chain carries TRBV24-1 and TRBJ1-4; 7 bases agree with TRBD1. The V gene end was trimmed by 4 bases and the J gene end by 4 bases; junction bases not matched to a gene: 5. The CDR3 has 15 amino acids. Germline assignment: CDR1 KGHDR and CDR2 SFDVKD. CDR3 sequence reads: CATSDPRDSNEKLFF. The CDR3 coding sequence is TGTGCCACCAGTGACCCAAGGGACAGTAATGAAAAACTGTTTTTT.